This T cell receptor (beta chain) originates from a study of T cells in localized non-small cell lung cancer. Study-level points and caveats: Prolonged overall survival went with higher T cell density in the blood. Appearing in adjacent lung were a median about 60 of the top 100 tumor clones.

This clone was seen just once. The antigen remains undetermined. Clones were sequenced by immunoSEQ multiplex PCR, and TCRdb holds only the in-frame ones, with some missing. Here the sample spans about 7,900 clones, approximately 94% being singletons. The V end was cut by 5 bases, the J end by 4 bases, with 14 bases between. The CDR3 runs 14 residues. Germline CDR1 is SGHAT and CDR2 is FQNNGV. Sequencing was performed on peripheral blood, taken before any cancer treatment. This sequence was found in a woman aged 40-75 years with stage I lung adenocarcinoma. The rearrangement links TRBV11-2 to TRBJ1-1, with a tentative D call TRBD1 (6 bases). CDR3 in amino acids: CASSVSGAGTEAFF. CDR3 bases: TGTGCCAGCAGCGTGTCAGGGGCCGGCACTGAAGCTTTCTTT. Variable domain in full (rest from reference TRBV11-2 and TRBJ1-1): EAGVAQSPRYKIIEKRQSVAFWCNPISGHATLYWYQQILGQGPKLLIQFQNNGVVDDSQLPKDRFSAERLKGVDSTLKIQPAKLEDSAVYLCASSVSGAGTEAFFGQGTRLTVV.